This T cell receptor beta chain was retrieved from a study of T cell repertoires in cytomegalovirus infection. Study-wide results and caveats: HLA-C-restricted TCR beta clonotypes specific for CMV led the ex vivo response.

V dropped 6 bases and J dropped 3; count of bases not matched to a gene: 8. The CDR3 loop spans 17 amino acids. Germline V gene data show CDR1 as SGHVS and CDR2 as FQNEAQ. TCRdb re-called the reads through MiXCR, storing one row per CDR3 protein. The sample yields hundreds of thousands of distinct CDR3 sequences, around 18% seen once. The sample holds many counts of this clonotype. The antigen remains unidentified. This sequence joins TRBV7-8 and TRBJ2-2, with 12 positions matching TRBD2. This TCR was recovered from a human donor in good health (CMV status not recorded). Some clones in this sample may be carry-over from other donors' samples. The sequencing sample was made of PBMCs. As DNA, the CDR3 is TGTGCCAGCAGACGCCTAGCGGGAGGGCTCGACACCGGGGAGCTGTTTTTT. Protein: CASRRLAGGLDTGELFF.